The 18 T cell receptor beta chains listed next were all sequenced from one sample in a study of T cells after yellow fever vaccination. TCRdb re-called the 5' RACE reads through MiXCR, storing one row per CDR3 protein. The table has approximately 24,000 distinct CDR3 sequences, under 5.5% seen once. Sequences were derived from PBMCs, either bulk or a sorted T-cell subset (CD4+, CD8+, memory, or dextramer-sorted; not recorded which), sampled 15 days after the yellow fever booster vaccination. These TCRs come from a man aged 25-40 years who received the YFV17D yellow fever vaccine.

V is TRBV5-6 and J is TRBJ2-7; no reliable D call. V was trimmed by 1 base and J by 7 bases, leaving 6 bases between them. The CDR3 is made up of 11 amino acids. Germline V CDR1 and CDR2: SGHDT, YYEEEE. The CDR3 protein is CASSLLGEQYF. As DNA, the CDR3 is TGTGCCAGCAGCTTGTTGGGAGAGCAGTACTTC.

This clonotype appeared many times. The rearrangement joins TRBV11-3 to TRBJ2-7; D is unresolved. Trimming took off 0 bases at V and 2 bases at J, with 2 bases between the two ends. Looked up from germline, CDR1 is SGHNT and CDR2 is YENEEA. This CDR3 is 12 amino acids long. As DNA, the CDR3 is TGTGCCAGCAGCTTAGACGCCTACGAGCAGTACTTC. Translated, it gives CASSLDAYEQYF. The whole variable domain, remainder taken from reference TRBV11-3 and TRBJ2-7, is EAGVVQSPRYKIIEKKQPVAFWCNPISGHNTLYWYLQNLGQGPELLIRYENEEAVDDSQLPKDRFSAERLKGVDSTLKIQPAELGDSAVYLCASSLDAYEQYFGPGTRLTVT.

This clonotype was counted ten times or more. This rearrangement joins TRBV12-3 or TRBV12-4 to TRBJ2-3, with D maybe TRBD2 (6 bases). Trimming shortened V by 6 bases and J by 4 bases, and 8 bases separated the two germline ends. The CDR3 runs 12 residues. This chain's CDR3 is CASSWRADTQYF. As DNA, the CDR3 is TGTGCCAGCAGCTGGAGGGCAGATACGCAGTATTTT.

This clonotype has at least ten counts. V and J are TRBV18 and TRBJ2-1; the match to TRBD2 covers 8 bases. The germline CDR1 and CDR2 sequences are KGHSH and LQKENI. The junction had 7 bases not matched to a gene; V was cut back by 3 bases and J by 6 bases. This CDR3 has 15 amino acids. CDR3 bases: TGTGCCAGCTCACCTTCCCTAGCGGGCCTCAATGAGCAGTTCTTC. It yields the protein CASSPSLAGLNEQFF.

The chain links TRBV12-2 to TRBJ1-4; the table calls TRBD1, which could not be checked here. TRBV12-2 is a pseudogene locus. This CDR3 is 15 amino acids long. CDR3 residues: CASRPEQGINEKLFF. The CDR3 nucleotides read TGTGCAAGTCGCCCAGAACAGGGAATCAATGAAAAACTGTTTTTT.

This clonotype appeared many times. The chain joins TRBV5-1 to TRBJ2-7; D not certain. Deletions cut 4 bases from V and 0 bases from J, with 11 bases between. Germline V lookup: CDR1 SGHRS, CDR2 YFSETQ. This CDR3 has 14 residues. DNA for the CDR3: TGCGCCAGCAGCCTGGTAGGTGCCTCCTACGAGCAGTACTTC. Translation: CASSLVGASYEQYF. Full variable domain (remainder filled in from reference TRBV5-1 and TRBJ2-7): KAGVTQTPRYLIKTRGQQVTLSCSPISGHRSVSWYQQTPGQGLQFLFEYFSETQRNKGNFPGRFSGRQFSNSRSEMNVSTLELGDSALYLCASSLVGASYEQYFGPGTRLTVT.

In its sample, this clonotype was seen many times. The chain employs TRBV5-1 and TRBJ1-2; 10 nucleotides line up with TRBD1. This CDR3 contains 15 residues. V lost 5 bases and J lost 2; bases outside the gene matches: 6. Germline V gene sequence: CDR1 SGHRS, CDR2 YFSETQ. DNA for the CDR3: TGCGCCAGCAGGGCCTCGACAGGGGGCAACTATGGCTACACCTTC. It codes for CASRASTGGNYGYTF.

Ten or more counts support this clonotype. The V and J genes are TRBV7-2 and TRBJ2-7; 9 bases match TRBD2. Per the germline V gene, CDR1 is SGHTA and CDR2 is FQGNSA. The CDR3 runs to 14 residues. With V trimmed by 3 bases and J by 3 bases, 3 bases remained unmatched. CDR3 protein: CASSFLAGNYEQYF. The CDR3 nucleotides are TGTGCCAGCAGCTTTCTAGCGGGGAACTACGAGCAGTACTTC.

This clonotype appeared many times. The chain recombines TRBV6-2 or TRBV6-3 with TRBJ2-7, with 12 bases identical to TRBD2. The germline V gene encodes CDR1 MNHEY and CDR2 SVGEGT. This CDR3 has 20 amino acids. Germline trimming cut 3 bases from V and 1 base from J; bases unmatched to any gene: 16. CDR3 protein: CASSYRRLAGAHRVSYEQYF. DNA of the CDR3: TGTGCCAGCAGTTATAGAAGACTAGCGGGAGCCCATAGAGTTTCCTACGAGCAGTACTTC.

In this sample, this clonotype turned up many times. The gene calls are TRBV6-5 and TRBJ1-5; TRBD1 is a possible D gene (6 bases). The CDR3 is made up of 15 amino acids. CDR1 MNHEY and CDR2 SVGAGI come from the germline V gene. Deletions cut 6 bases from V and 6 bases from J, with 18 bases between. CDR3 nucleotide sequence: TGTGCCAGCAGCCTACGACGGGGGGGCGTTCAGCCCCAGCATTTT. Its translation is CASSLRRGGVQPQHF.

There are many counts of this clonotype. The V and J genes are TRBV20-1 and TRBJ1-2, with a weak D call TRBD1 (6 bases). V gave up 0 bases and J gave up 3 bases, with 14 bases separating them. Germline CDR1 reads DFQATT; CDR2 reads SNEGSKA (reference sequence). The CDR3 is made up of 15 amino acids. For the CDR3, the DNA is TGCAGTGCTAGAGATCTGACAGGCCCCGACTATGGCTACACCTTC. This sequence encodes CSARDLTGPDYGYTF.

This clonotype showed up many times. V is TRBV11-2 and J is TRBJ2-3, with D possibly matching TRBD1 (6 bases). The CDR3 runs 16 residues. CDR1 and CDR2 from the germline V gene are SGHAT and FQNNGV. V gave up 5 bases and J gave up 0 bases, with 15 bases separating them. This chain's CDR3 is CASSPRMDRSTDTQYF. The DNA for the CDR3 is TGTGCCAGCAGCCCTAGAATGGACAGAAGCACAGATACGCAGTATTTT.

This clonotype was seen many times. V gene TRBV7-2 combines with J gene TRBJ2-7; no clear D gene. Trimming took off 5 bases at V and 1 base at J, with 6 bases between the two ends. This CDR3 has 12 amino acids. Germline values: CDR1 SGHTA, CDR2 FQGNSA. The CDR3 sequence is CASSGLSYEQYF. The CDR3 nucleotides are TGTGCCAGCAGCGGTCTGTCCTACGAGCAGTACTTC. Based on the CDR3 plus reference TRBV7-2 and TRBJ2-7, the full variable domain is GAGVSQSPSNKVTEKGKDVELRCDPISGHTALYWYRQSLGQGLEFLIYFQGNSAPDKSGLPSDRFSAERTGGSVSTLTIQRTQQEDSAVYLCASSGLSYEQYFGPGTRLTVT.

Many counts were recorded for this clonotype. The V call is TRBV6-2 or TRBV6-3, the J call TRBJ1-5, with D perhaps matching TRBD1 (5 bases). CDR3 length: 15 amino acids. V gave up 6 bases and J gave up 0 bases, with 12 bases separating them. Germline V CDR1 and CDR2: MNHEY, SVGEGT. The CDR3 sequence: CASREGPYSNQPQHF. The CDR3 DNA is TGTGCCAGCAGGGAGGGGCCTTATAGCAATCAGCCCCAGCATTTT.

The sample holds many counts of this clonotype. The chain has TRBV20-1 and TRBJ1-1; a weak D match, TRBD1 (5 bases). The CDR3 contains 14 residues. Germline lookup yields CDR1 DFQATT and CDR2 SNEGSKA (reference sequence). V lost 0 bases, J lost 5 bases, and 13 bases lay in between. This CDR3 is CSARDGARGTEAFF. Here the CDR3 DNA reads TGCAGTGCTAGAGACGGAGCCCGGGGGACTGAAGCTTTCTTT.

This clonotype was observed many times. V gene TRBV15 combines with J gene TRBJ2-5; D not certain. This CDR3 spans 13 amino acids. Germline-derived CDR1 and CDR2 are LNHNV and YYDKDF (reference sequence). V lost 4 bases, J lost 5 bases, and 11 bases lay in between. The CDR3 DNA sequence: TGTGCCACCAGCACGCCGGTCGCGGAGACCCAGTACTTC. Its protein product is CATSTPVAETQYF.

This clonotype was detected ten times or more. The chain employs TRBV9 and TRBJ2-5; tentative D call: TRBD1 (5 bases). CDR3 length equals 13 residues. Deletions cut 0 bases from V and 4 bases from J, with 7 bases between. CDR1 and CDR2 from the germline V gene are SGDLS and YYNGEE. The CDR3 loop reads CASSVERGETQYF. CDR3 DNA: TGTGCCAGCAGCGTAGAAAGGGGAGAGACCCAGTACTTC.

Ten or more counts support this clonotype. V usage is TRBV4-2 and J usage is TRBJ2-1, with D possibly TRBD1 on 6 matching bases. CDR3 length equals 16 residues. The germline gives CDR1 LGHNA, CDR2 YNFKEQ. Deletions cut 0 bases from V and 4 bases from J, with 13 bases between. The CDR3 DNA reads TGTGCCAGCAGCCAAGATAGGACAGCCGAGTACAATGAGCAGTTCTTC. It encodes CASSQDRTAEYNEQFF.